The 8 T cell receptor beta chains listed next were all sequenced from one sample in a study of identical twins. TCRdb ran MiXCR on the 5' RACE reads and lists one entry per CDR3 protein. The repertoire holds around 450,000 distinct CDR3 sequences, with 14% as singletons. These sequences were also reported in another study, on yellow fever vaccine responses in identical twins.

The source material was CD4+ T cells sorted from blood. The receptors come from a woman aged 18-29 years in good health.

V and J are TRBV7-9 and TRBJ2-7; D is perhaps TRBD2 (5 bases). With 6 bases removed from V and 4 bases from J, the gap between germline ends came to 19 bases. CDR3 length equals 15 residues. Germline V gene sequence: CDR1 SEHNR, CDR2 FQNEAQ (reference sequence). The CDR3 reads CASRKLQSRGYEQYF. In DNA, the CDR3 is TGTGCCAGCAGAAAGCTTCAGTCAAGAGGGTACGAGCAGTACTTC.

The CDR3 region has the DNA TGTGCCAGCAGCGGGGGGTTATGGTCCTACGAGCAGTACTTC. As protein: CASSGGLWSYEQYF. The chain uses TRBV6-1 and TRBJ2-7, with 7 bases fitting TRBD2. The CDR3 length is 14 residues. The germline CDR1 and CDR2 sequences are MNHNS and SASEGT. Trimming at V came to 6 bases and at J to 1 base, leaving 6 bases not matched to a gene.

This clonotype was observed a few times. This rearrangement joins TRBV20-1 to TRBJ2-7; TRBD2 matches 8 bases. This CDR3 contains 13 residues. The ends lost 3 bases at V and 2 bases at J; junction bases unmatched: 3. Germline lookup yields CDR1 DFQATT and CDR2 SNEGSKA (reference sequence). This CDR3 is CSARISGAYEQYF. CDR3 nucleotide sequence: TGCAGTGCTAGGATTAGCGGGGCCTACGAGCAGTACTTC.

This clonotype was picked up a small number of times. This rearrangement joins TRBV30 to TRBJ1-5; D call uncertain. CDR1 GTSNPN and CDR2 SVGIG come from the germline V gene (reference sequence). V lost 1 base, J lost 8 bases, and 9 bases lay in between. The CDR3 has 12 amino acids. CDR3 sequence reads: CAWSDFGEPQHF. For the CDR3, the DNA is TGTGCCTGGAGTGATTTTGGGGAGCCCCAGCATTTT.

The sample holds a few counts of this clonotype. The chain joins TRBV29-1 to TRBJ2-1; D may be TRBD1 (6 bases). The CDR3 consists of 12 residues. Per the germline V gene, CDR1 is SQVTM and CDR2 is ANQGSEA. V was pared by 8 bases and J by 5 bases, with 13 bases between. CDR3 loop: CSSWTENNEQFF. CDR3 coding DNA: TGCAGCTCCTGGACAGAAAACAATGAGCAGTTCTTC.

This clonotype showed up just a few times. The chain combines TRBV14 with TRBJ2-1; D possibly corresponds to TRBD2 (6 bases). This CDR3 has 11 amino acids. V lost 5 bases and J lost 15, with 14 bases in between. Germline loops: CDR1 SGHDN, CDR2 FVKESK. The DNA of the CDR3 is TGTGCCAGCAGCGGCCGGGAGTACCCGTTCTTC. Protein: CASSGREYPFF.

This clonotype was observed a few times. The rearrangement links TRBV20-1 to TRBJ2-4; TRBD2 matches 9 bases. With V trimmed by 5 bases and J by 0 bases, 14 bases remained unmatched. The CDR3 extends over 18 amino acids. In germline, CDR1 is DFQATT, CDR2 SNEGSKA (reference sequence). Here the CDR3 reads CSAEGIAGEPLAKNIQYF. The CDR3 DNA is TGCAGTGCTGAGGGGATAGCGGGAGAGCCGCTAGCCAAAAACATTCAGTACTTC.

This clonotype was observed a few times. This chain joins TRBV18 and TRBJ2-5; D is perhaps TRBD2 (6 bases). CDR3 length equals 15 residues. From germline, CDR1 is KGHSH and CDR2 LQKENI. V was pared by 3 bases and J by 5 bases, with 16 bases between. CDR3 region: CASSPLHAGFETQYF. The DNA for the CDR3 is TGTGCCAGCTCACCCCTTCATGCGGGATTCGAGACCCAGTACTTC.